The TCR beta chain under discussion was sequenced for a study of T cells in Graves' hyperthyroidism and ophthalmopathy. Notes on this clonotype: Its cognate antigen is unknown.

Germline CDR1 reads LNHDA; CDR2 reads SQIVND (reference sequence). The trim removed 5 bases at V and 4 bases at J, leaving 13 bases unmatched. The CDR3 has 17 residues. General observations from the study: Expanded thyroid clonotypes (above 0.001) were mostly also found in blood.

RNA transcripts served as the template for amplifying TCR beta CDR3 regions. When the TCR CDR3 underwent first-round RT-PCR, the HTBI primer set was used. MiXCR, applied by TCRdb to the multiplex PCR reads, yields one record per CDR3 protein. The repertoire holds over 650,000 distinct CDR3 sequences, with 45% as singletons. The chain links TRBV19 to TRBJ1-5; 8 bases agree with TRBD1. This clonotype originated in an adult man with Graves' disease, either hyperthyroidism or ophthalmopathy (not recorded which). Sequencing input: peripheral blood or thyroid tissue (not recorded which). The CDR3 reads CASSLRAGGVNNQPQHF. The CDR3 DNA reads TGTGCCAGTAGTCTGCGGGCAGGGGGCGTTAATAATCAGCCCCAGCATTTT.